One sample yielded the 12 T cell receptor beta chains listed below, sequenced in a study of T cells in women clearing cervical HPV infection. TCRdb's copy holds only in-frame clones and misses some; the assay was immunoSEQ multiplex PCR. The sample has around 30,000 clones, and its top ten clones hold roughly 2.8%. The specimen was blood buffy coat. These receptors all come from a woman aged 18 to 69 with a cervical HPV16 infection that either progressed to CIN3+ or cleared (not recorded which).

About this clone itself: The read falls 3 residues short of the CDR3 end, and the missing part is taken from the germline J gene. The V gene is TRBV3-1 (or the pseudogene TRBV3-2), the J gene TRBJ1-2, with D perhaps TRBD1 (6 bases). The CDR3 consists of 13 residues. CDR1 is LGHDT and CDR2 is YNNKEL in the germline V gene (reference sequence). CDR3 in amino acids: CASSLGGAQGYTF. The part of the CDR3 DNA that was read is TGTGCCAGCAGCTTAGGGGGGGCCCAAGGC.

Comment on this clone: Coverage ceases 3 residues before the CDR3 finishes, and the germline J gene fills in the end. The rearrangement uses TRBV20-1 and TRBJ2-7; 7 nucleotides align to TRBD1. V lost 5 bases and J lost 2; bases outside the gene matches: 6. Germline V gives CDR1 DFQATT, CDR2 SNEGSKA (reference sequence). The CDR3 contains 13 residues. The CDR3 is CSARTGYTYEQYF. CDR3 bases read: TGCAGTGCTCGGACAGGATATACCTACGAG.

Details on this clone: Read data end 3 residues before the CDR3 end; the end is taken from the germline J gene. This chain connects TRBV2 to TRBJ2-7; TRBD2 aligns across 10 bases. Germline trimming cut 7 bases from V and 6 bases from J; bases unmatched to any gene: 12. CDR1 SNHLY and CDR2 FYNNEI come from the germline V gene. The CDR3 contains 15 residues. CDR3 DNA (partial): TGTGCCAGCAAGGCTAGCGGGGGCCCCTTCTGCGAG. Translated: CASKASGGPFCE. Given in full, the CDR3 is CASKASGGPFCEQYF. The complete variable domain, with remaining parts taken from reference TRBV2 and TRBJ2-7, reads EPEVTQTPSHQVTQMGQEVILRCVPISNHLYFYWYRQILGQKVEFLVSFYNNEISEKSEIFDDQFSVERPDGSNFTLKIRSTKLEDSAMYFCASKASGGPFCEQYFGPGTRLTVT.

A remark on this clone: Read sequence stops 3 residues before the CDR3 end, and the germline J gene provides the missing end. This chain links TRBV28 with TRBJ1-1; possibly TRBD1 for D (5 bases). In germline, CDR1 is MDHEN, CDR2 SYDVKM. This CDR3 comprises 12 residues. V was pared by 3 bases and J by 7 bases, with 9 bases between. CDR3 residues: CASSFMGGEAFF. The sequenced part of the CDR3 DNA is TGTGCCAGCAGTTTCATGGGGGGTGAA. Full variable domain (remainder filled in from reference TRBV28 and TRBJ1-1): DVKVTQSSRYLVKRTGEKVFLECVQDMDHENMFWYRQDPGLGLRLIYFSYDVKMKEKGDIPEGYSVSREKKERFSLILESASTNQTSMYLCASSFMGGEAFFGQGTRLTVV.

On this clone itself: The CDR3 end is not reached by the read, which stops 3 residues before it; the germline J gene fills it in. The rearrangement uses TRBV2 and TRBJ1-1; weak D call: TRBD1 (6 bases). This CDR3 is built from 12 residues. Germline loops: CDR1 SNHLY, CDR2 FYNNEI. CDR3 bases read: TGTGCCTCGTTGCCGGCAGGGGAAGGA. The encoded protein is CASLPAGEG. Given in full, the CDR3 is CASLPAGEGAFF. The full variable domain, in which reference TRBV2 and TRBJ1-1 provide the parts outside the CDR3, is EPEVTQTPSHQVTQMGQEVILRCVPISNHLYFYWYRQILGQKVEFLVSFYNNEISEKSEIFDDQFSVERPDGSNFTLKIRSTKLEDSAMYFCASLPAGEGAFFGQGTRLTVV.

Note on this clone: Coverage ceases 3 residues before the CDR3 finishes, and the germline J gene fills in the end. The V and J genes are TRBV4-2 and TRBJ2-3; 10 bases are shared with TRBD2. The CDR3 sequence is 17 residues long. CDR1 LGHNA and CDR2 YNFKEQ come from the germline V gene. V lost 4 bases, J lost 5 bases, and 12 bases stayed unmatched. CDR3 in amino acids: CASSPAGAGGPEDTQYF. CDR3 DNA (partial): TGTGCCAGCAGCCCCGCGGGAGCGGGAGGGCCGGAAGATACG.

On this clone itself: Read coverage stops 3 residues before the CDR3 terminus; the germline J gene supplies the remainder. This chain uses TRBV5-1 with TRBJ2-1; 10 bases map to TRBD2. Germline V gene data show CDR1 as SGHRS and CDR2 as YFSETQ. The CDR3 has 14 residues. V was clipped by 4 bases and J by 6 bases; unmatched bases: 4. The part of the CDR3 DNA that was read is TGCGCCAGCAGCGCTAGCGGGAGACTCAATGAG. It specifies CASSASGRLNE. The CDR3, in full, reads CASSASGRLNEQFF.

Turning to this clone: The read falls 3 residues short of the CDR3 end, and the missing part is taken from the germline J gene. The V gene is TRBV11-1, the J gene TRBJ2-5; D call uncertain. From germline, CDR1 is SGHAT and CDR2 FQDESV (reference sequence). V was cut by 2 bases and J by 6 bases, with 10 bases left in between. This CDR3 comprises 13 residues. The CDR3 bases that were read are TGTGCCAGCAGCTTATATGGAGCGCAGACC. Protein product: CASSLYGAQT. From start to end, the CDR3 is CASSLYGAQTQYF.

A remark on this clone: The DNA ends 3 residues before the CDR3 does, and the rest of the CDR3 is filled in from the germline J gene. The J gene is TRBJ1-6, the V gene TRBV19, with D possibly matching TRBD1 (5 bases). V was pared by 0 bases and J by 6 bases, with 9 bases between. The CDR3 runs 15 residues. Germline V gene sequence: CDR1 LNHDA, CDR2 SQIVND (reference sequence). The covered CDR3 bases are TGTGCCAGTAGTATAGAAGGGGCCATTAATTCACCC. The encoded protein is CASSIEGAINSP. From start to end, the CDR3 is CASSIEGAINSPLHF.

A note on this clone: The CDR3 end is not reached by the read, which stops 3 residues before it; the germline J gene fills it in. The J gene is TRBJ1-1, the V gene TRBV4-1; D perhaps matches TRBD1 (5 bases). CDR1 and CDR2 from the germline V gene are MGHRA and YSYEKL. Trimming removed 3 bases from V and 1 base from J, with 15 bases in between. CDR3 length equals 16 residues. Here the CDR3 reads CASSHLIGGGNTEAFF. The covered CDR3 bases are TGCGCCAGCAGCCACCTCATTGGGGGGGGGAACACTGAA.

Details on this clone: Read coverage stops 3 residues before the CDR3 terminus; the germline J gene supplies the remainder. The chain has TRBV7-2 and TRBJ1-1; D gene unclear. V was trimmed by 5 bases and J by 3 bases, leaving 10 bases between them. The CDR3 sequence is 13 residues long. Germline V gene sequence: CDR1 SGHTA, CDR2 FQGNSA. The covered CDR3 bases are TGTGCCAGCAGCCCCCGGGGAGACACTGAA. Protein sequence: CASSPRGDTE. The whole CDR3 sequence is CASSPRGDTEAFF.

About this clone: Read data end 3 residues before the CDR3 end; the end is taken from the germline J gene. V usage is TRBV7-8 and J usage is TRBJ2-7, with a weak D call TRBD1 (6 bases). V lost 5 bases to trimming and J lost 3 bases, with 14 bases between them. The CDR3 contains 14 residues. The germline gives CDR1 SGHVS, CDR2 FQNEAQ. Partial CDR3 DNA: TGTGCCAGCAGCCGCCCGGGGACACACTACGAG. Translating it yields CASSRPGTHYE. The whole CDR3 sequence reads CASSRPGTHYEQYF.